These 31 T cell receptor beta chains came from one sample sequenced in a study of spatial heterogeneity in lung cancer (dated by TCRdb to about 2019). The intended sense of this specimen's time point label: sample taken at primary tumor resection. Libraries were constructed by 5' RACE. TCRdb lists the instrument as NextSeq 500. TCRdb took the public reads, trimmed them with fastp at Q25, ran MiXCR for clone calling and kept in-frame beta chains. Each entry is one CDR3 protein sequence, shown with its most common DNA and genes. This sample comprises over 45,000 distinct CDR3 sequences, under 6% of them detected only once. Around 10% of the sample is in the top ten clones. The sample in question was PBMCs, obtained at surgery. Receptors were obtained from a male donor with early-stage non-small cell lung cancer.

This clonotype was detected many times. In nucleotides, the CDR3 is TGTGCCAGCAGCTTCTTTGCTGGAACCCTCTCCTACAATGAGCAGTTCTTC. Its translation is CASSFFAGTLSYNEQFF. The rearrangement links TRBV7-2 to TRBJ2-1; no reliable D call. V lost 3 bases, J lost 0 bases, and 15 bases lay in between. The CDR3 has 17 residues. Germline V gene sequence: CDR1 SGHTA, CDR2 FQGNSA.

The sample holds many counts of this clonotype. This chain connects TRBV5-1 to TRBJ1-1; D remains unclear. The germline gives CDR1 SGHRS, CDR2 YFSETQ. The CDR3 length is 15 residues. V lost 0 bases and J lost 0, with 9 bases in between. This chain's CDR3 is CASSLEEYLNTEAFF. CDR3 coding DNA: TGCGCCAGCAGCTTGGAAGAGTACTTGAACACTGAAGCTTTCTTT.

This clonotype was seen repeatedly, ten times or more. This sequence joins TRBV6-6 and TRBJ1-6; tentative D call: TRBD1 (5 bases). Looked up from germline, CDR1 is MNHNY and CDR2 is SVGAGI (reference sequence). CDR3 length: 18 residues. Trimming took off 6 bases at V and 1 base at J, with 19 bases between the two ends. The CDR3 bases are TGTGCCAGCAGCAGGGCTGCTGGCGGGGGATCCTATAATTCACCCCTCCACTTT. This encodes CASSRAAGGGSYNSPLHF.

This clonotype has a count of ten or more. The rearrangement links TRBV20-1 to TRBJ1-1; D uncertain. The V gene's germline CDR1 is DFQATT and CDR2 SNEGSKA (reference sequence). With 5 bases removed from V and 7 bases from J, the gap between germline ends came to 17 bases. The CDR3 length is 13 residues. The CDR3 DNA reads as TGCAGTGCTCGTCAATCTGGGGTAGGTGAAGCTTTCTTT. Translation gives CSARQSGVGEAFF.

At least ten counts were recorded for this clonotype. The rearrangement uses TRBV30 and TRBJ2-1; tentatively, D is TRBD2 (5 bases). With 3 bases removed from V and 10 bases from J, the gap between germline ends came to 25 bases. The germline V gene encodes CDR1 GTSNPN and CDR2 SVGIG (reference sequence). This CDR3 has 16 residues. Written as DNA, the CDR3 is TGTGCCTGGAGCGAATGGTCGAGCGGCCTATCATCGGAGCAGTTCTTC. Residues: CAWSEWSSGLSSEQFF.

This clonotype was recorded many times. The gene calls are TRBV7-9 and TRBJ1-5; unclear D gene. Trimming stripped 5 bases from V and 6 bases from J, with 8 bases between. Germline CDR1 SEHNR, CDR2 FQNEAQ (reference sequence). The CDR3 length is 12 residues. The chain's CDR3 is CASSTFGQPQHF. The CDR3 DNA is TGTGCCAGCAGCACCTTCGGTCAGCCCCAGCATTTT. Full variable domain (remainder filled in from reference TRBV7-9 and TRBJ1-5): DTGVSQNPRHKITKRGQNVTFRCDPISEHNRLYWYRQTLGQGPEFLTYFQNEAQLEKSRLLSDRFSAERPKGSFSTLEIQRTEQGDSAMYLCASSTFGQPQHFGDGTRLSIL.

This clonotype is classed as medium-sized. The CDR3 sequence: CASSVRTGSQPQHF. CDR3 in DNA: TGTGCCAGCAGTGTCAGGACAGGGTCTCAGCCCCAGCATTTT. This chain links TRBV6-1 with TRBJ1-5; TRBD1 matches 8 bases. The CDR3 consists of 14 residues. Trimming at V came to 4 bases and at J to 6 bases, leaving 5 bases not matched to a gene. Germline V gene sequence: CDR1 MNHNS, CDR2 SASEGT.

This clonotype was detected ten times or more. V and J are TRBV5-1 and TRBJ1-5; D is unclear. Trimming took 2 bases from V and 4 from J, leaving 7 bases between them. Per the germline V gene, CDR1 is SGHRS and CDR2 is YFSETQ. This CDR3 spans 13 amino acids. Here the CDR3 reads CASSFSGNQPQHF. The CDR3, as DNA: TGCGCCAGCAGCTTCTCGGGAAATCAGCCCCAGCATTTT.

This clonotype was detected many times. The chain carries TRBV18 and TRBJ1-1; TRBD1 matches at 8 bases. The trim removed 6 bases at V and 3 bases at J, leaving 6 bases unmatched. This CDR3 comprises 14 residues. The germline gives CDR1 KGHSH, CDR2 LQKENI. In nucleotides, the CDR3 is TGTGCCAGCTCGGGGGACAGGACGGACACTGAAGCTTTCTTT. It specifies CASSGDRTDTEAFF.

Many counts were recorded for this clonotype. This chain's CDR3 is CASSFTGLEQYF. CDR3 sequence (DNA): TGTGCCAGCAGCTTTACAGGTCTGGAGCAGTACTTC. The rearrangement links TRBV7-2 to TRBJ2-7; D possibly corresponds to TRBD1 (5 bases). The CDR3 contains 12 residues. V was pared by 3 bases and J by 7 bases, with 10 bases between. CDR1 SGHTA and CDR2 FQGNSA come from the germline V gene.

This clonotype appeared many times. The V call is TRBV20-1, the J call TRBJ2-5, with TRBD2 matching 8 bases. The CDR3 runs to 16 residues. Looked up from germline, CDR1 is DFQATT and CDR2 is SNEGSKA (reference sequence). Unmatched junction bases numbered 12, after V lost 5 bases and J lost 1 base. The CDR3 DNA follows: TGCAGTGCTCAGATTCTGGCGGGAGGCCTCCAAGAGACCCAGTACTTC. Its translation: CSAQILAGGLQETQYF.

The chain has TRBV7-9 and TRBJ2-2; D gene ambiguous. Germline V gene lookup returns CDR1 SEHNR and CDR2 FQNEAQ (reference sequence). The CDR3 totals 15 residues. Trimming took 1 base from V and 6 from J, leaving 12 bases between them. The CDR3 loop reads CASSLVYSPAGELFF. In DNA, the CDR3 is TGTGCCAGCAGCTTAGTTTACTCCCCTGCCGGGGAGCTGTTTTTT.

The sample holds many counts of this clonotype. The chain is built from TRBV7-8 and TRBJ1-5; D remains unclear. This CDR3 has 15 amino acids. The V gene's germline CDR1 is SGHVS and CDR2 FQNEAQ. V gave up 7 bases and J gave up 2 bases, with 15 bases separating them. DNA of the CDR3: TGTGCCAGCACCACGGACTTTCGAGGCAATCAGCCCCAGCATTTT. Translated, it gives CASTTDFRGNQPQHF.

This clonotype was counted only a few times. The chain has TRBV7-6 and TRBJ2-3; possible D gene TRBD2, 5 bases. Trimming took off 1 base at V and 6 bases at J, with 14 bases between the two ends. The CDR3 consists of 15 residues. Per the germline V gene, CDR1 is SGHVS and CDR2 is FNYEAQ. The CDR3 bases are TGTGCCAGCAGCTTAGTGCTAGCCCCCACCGATACGCAGTATTTT. This codes for CASSLVLAPTDTQYF. The whole variable domain, filled in from reference TRBV7-6 and TRBJ2-3, reads GAGVSQSPRYKVTKRGQDVALRCDPISGHVSLYWYRQALGQGPEFLTYFNYEAQQDKSGLPNDRFSAERPEGSISTLTIQRTEQRDSAMYRCASSLVLAPTDTQYFGPGTRLTVL.

The chain uses TRBV10-3 and TRBJ1-5; 10 nucleotides match TRBD1. From germline, CDR1 is ENHRY and CDR2 SYGVKD. The CDR3 length is 13 residues. J was trimmed by 5 bases and V by 10 bases; bases with no gene match: 5. The CDR3 region is CASGTGVDQPQHF. The CDR3 DNA reads TGTGCCAGTGGGACAGGGGTAGATCAGCCCCAGCATTTT.

The DNA of the CDR3 is TGTGCCAGCAGCCAAGGCGGGAGGGCCCCCGGGGAGCTGTTTTTT. Protein: CASSQGGRAPGELFF. This chain connects TRBV28 to TRBJ2-2; 9 bases align to TRBD2. Losses at the gene ends were 6 bases for V and 6 bases for J; bases not matched to a gene: 8. The CDR3 totals 15 residues. The germline V gene has CDR1 MDHEN and CDR2 SYDVKM. Drawing the rest from reference TRBV28 and TRBJ2-2, the complete variable domain is DVKVTQSSRYLVKRTGEKVFLECVQDMDHENMFWYRQDPGLGLRLIYFSYDVKMKEKGDIPEGYSVSREKKERFSLILESASTNQTSMYLCASSQGGRAPGELFFGEGSRLTVL.

This chain uses TRBV12-3 or TRBV12-4 with TRBJ2-1; 8 positions match TRBD1. The CDR3 consists of 14 residues. Trimming took 4 bases from V and 8 from J; bases not matched to a gene: 7. CDR3 loop: CASSWTGIVDEQFF. The CDR3 DNA sequence: TGTGCCAGCAGTTGGACAGGGATAGTCGATGAGCAGTTCTTC.

In this sample, this clonotype turned up a few times. The chain joins TRBV5-6 to TRBJ1-4; TRBD1 is a possible D gene (5 bases). The V end lost 2 bases, the J end lost 7 bases, and 12 bases lay between the germline ends. Germline CDR1 is SGHDT and CDR2 is YYEEEE. This CDR3 comprises 14 residues. CDR3 amino acids: CASSFLQGGEKLFF. In nucleotides, the CDR3 is TGTGCCAGCAGCTTTCTCCAGGGAGGTGAAAAACTGTTTTTT.

This clonotype came up many times. V is TRBV12-3 or TRBV12-4 and J is TRBJ1-3, with TRBD1 matching over 8 bases. This CDR3 contains 17 residues. V dropped 8 bases and J dropped 2; count of bases not matched to a gene: 14. The CDR3 loop reads CASGRTGRRLTGNTIYF. CDR3 in DNA: TGTGCCAGCGGTCGGACAGGGAGGAGGCTGACTGGAAACACCATATATTTT.

This clonotype was seen at least ten times. The CDR3, as DNA: TGTGCCACCAGTGACGTGGGGGGATATGGCTACACCTTC. It encodes CATSDVGGYGYTF. The chain is built from TRBV24-1 and TRBJ1-2, with a weak D call TRBD1 (5 bases). The CDR3 spans 13 residues. Trimming took 4 bases from V and 5 from J, leaving 10 bases between them. In germline, CDR1 is KGHDR, CDR2 SFDVKD.

This clonotype was recorded at least ten times. This chain links TRBV18 with TRBJ2-1; 16 bases line up with TRBD2. V dropped 3 bases and J dropped 8; count of bases not matched to a gene: 1. The CDR3 is 15 residues long. Germline CDR1 is KGHSH and CDR2 is LQKENI. The CDR3 bases are TGTGCCAGCTCACCGGGACTAGCGGGAGGGGATGAGCAGTTCTTC. Translated, it gives CASSPGLAGGDEQFF. The full variable domain, its missing parts supplied by reference TRBV18 and TRBJ2-1, is NAGVMQNPRHLVRRRGQEARLRCSPMKGHSHVYWYRQLPEEGLKFMVYLQKENIIDESGMPKERFSAEFPKEGPSILRIQQVVRGDSAAYFCASSPGLAGGDEQFFGPGTRLTVL.

This clonotype appeared many times. The CDR3 here is CASSPSGARNTEAFF. CDR3 DNA: TGTGCCAGCAGCCCCTCGGGCGCGAGGAACACTGAAGCTTTCTTT. The J gene is TRBJ1-1, the V gene TRBV14; D not resolved. Germline CDR1 and CDR2: SGHDN and FVKESK. V was trimmed by 4 bases and J by 1 base, leaving 13 bases between them. The CDR3 consists of 15 residues.

This clonotype was observed many times. This sequence joins TRBV7-8 and TRBJ2-1, with 11 bases matching TRBD2. Germline-derived CDR1 and CDR2 are SGHVS and FQNEAQ. V was pared by 5 bases and J by 8 bases, with 11 bases of the junction left unmatched. CDR3 length equals 16 residues. CDR3 amino acids: CASSVSLAGVSHEQFF. In DNA form, the CDR3 reads TGTGCCAGCAGCGTGTCACTAGCGGGAGTTAGCCATGAGCAGTTCTTC.

The sample holds many counts of this clonotype. The chain recombines TRBV27 with TRBJ2-3, with D possibly matching TRBD1 (6 bases). V was clipped by 5 bases and J by 5 bases, with 14 bases between them. From germline, CDR1 is MNHEY and CDR2 SMNVEV (reference sequence). The CDR3 sequence is 14 residues long. The CDR3 DNA is TGTGCCAGCAGTCGGAAGACAGGTGAAGATACGCAGTATTTT. Translated: CASSRKTGEDTQYF.

The genes are TRBV28 and TRBJ2-5; D might be TRBD2 (6 bases). The CDR3 extends over 14 amino acids. Per germline, CDR1 MDHEN and CDR2 SYDVKM. Trimming removed 6 bases at V and 0 bases at J, with 11 bases between. The DNA for the CDR3 is TGTGCCAGCAGAATAGGGGACTACCAAGAGACCCAGTACTTC. Its translation: CASRIGDYQETQYF. The full variable domain, rest sourced from reference TRBV28 and TRBJ2-5, is DVKVTQSSRYLVKRTGEKVFLECVQDMDHENMFWYRQDPGLGLRLIYFSYDVKMKEKGDIPEGYSVSREKKERFSLILESASTNQTSMYLCASRIGDYQETQYFGPGTRLLVL.

In its sample, this clonotype ranks as medium-sized (0.01 to 0.1%). V usage is TRBV7-9 and J usage is TRBJ2-7; TRBD2 agrees at 8 bases. Germline lookup yields CDR1 SEHNR and CDR2 FQNEAQ (reference sequence). V shed 5 bases and J 1 base; nucleotides not matched to a gene: 7. There are 15 residues in the CDR3. This CDR3 reads CASSPPAGESYEQYF. In nucleotides, the CDR3 is TGTGCCAGCAGCCCTCCAGCGGGAGAATCCTACGAGCAGTACTTC.

This clonotype is medium-sized in the sample. This chain links TRBV10-3 with TRBJ2-3, with 9 nucleotides matching TRBD1. The germline CDR1 and CDR2 sequences are ENHRY and SYGVKD. V shed 6 bases, J shed 3 bases, and the junction held 4 bases outside the gene matches. There are 14 residues in the CDR3. CDR3 sequence (DNA): TGTGCCATCAGGCCGACAGGGGGTACAGATACGCAGTATTTT. This codes for CAIRPTGGTDTQYF.

The sample holds many counts of this clonotype. The rearrangement joins TRBV7-2 to TRBJ2-2; TRBD2 agrees at 7 bases. The CDR3 contains 17 residues. The germline V gene encodes CDR1 SGHTA and CDR2 FQGNSA. After removal of 4 bases from V and 2 bases from J, the junction contained 10 bases not matched to a gene. In DNA, the CDR3 is TGTGCCAGCAGCTCCACCCCTGGAGCGGGAAACACCGGGGAGCTGTTTTTT. This gives the protein CASSSTPGAGNTGELFF.

This clonotype was recorded at least ten times. The V call is TRBV20-1, the J call TRBJ2-3, with D possibly being TRBD2 (6 bases). CDR1 DFQATT and CDR2 SNEGSKA come from the germline V gene (reference sequence). This CDR3 is built from 15 residues. V dropped 5 bases and J dropped 3 bases, with 18 bases sitting between them. CDR3 amino acids: CSARALAGPTDTQYF. The DNA of the CDR3 is TGCAGTGCTCGAGCACTAGCTGGGCCGACAGATACGCAGTATTTT.

At least ten counts were recorded for this clonotype. The V gene is TRBV10-1, the J gene TRBJ2-7, with 7 bases aligning to TRBD2. V lost 5 bases and J lost 4; bases outside the gene matches: 14. The CDR3 is made up of 16 amino acids. From germline, CDR1 is WNHNN and CDR2 SYGVQD (reference sequence). CDR3 amino acids: CASSNGPGGSRYEQYF. CDR3 nucleotide sequence: TGCGCCAGCAGTAATGGTCCTGGCGGGAGTCGGTACGAGCAGTACTTC.

This clonotype was seen at least ten times. V usage is TRBV3-1 and J usage is TRBJ2-7; D remains ambiguous. Germline CDR1 is LGHDT and CDR2 is YNNKEL (reference sequence). Trimming pared 0 bases from V and 0 bases from J, leaving 9 bases between. CDR3 length equals 15 residues. CDR3 nucleotides: TGTGCCAGCAGCCAAGACCGAGGAGCCTCCTACGAGCAGTACTTC. It codes for CASSQDRGASYEQYF.